The rows below give T cell receptor beta chains drawn from one sample of a study of regulatory T cells in long-lasting Graves disease. Using its own MiXCR run on the multiplex PCR reads, TCRdb lists one record per CDR3 protein. The sample yields 350,000 to 500,000 distinct CDR3 sequences, approximately 14% seen once. The same specimen was also included in a second study, on T cells in Graves' hyperthyroidism and ophthalmopathy.

The sample in question was peripheral blood mononuclear cells (PBMCs), obtained at new diagnosis, from a patient treated with antithyroid drugs. The source is a woman aged 45 to 65 with Graves disease. Each CDR3 is given with its conserved first and last residue. D genes are given only for firm matches. Part of the rows lack a size; the others show once, few, many or a class for expanded clones.

TRBV18	NA	12	TRBJ1-3	NA	CASSPDRNTIYF	TGTGCCAGCTCACCGGACAGAAACACCATATATTTT
TRBV29-1	NA	13	TRBJ2-1	few	CSVERGIGSEQFF	TGCAGCGTTGAAAGGGGGATCGGGAGCGAGCAGTTCTTC
TRBV6-2/TRBV6-3	NA	12	TRBJ2-3	NA	CASGPGVDTQYF	TGTGCCAGCGGGCCAGGGGTTGATACGCAGTATTTT
TRBV6-5	TRBD2	16	TRBJ2-1	many	CASSYRGSSGSNEQFF	TGTGCCAGCAGTTACCGGGGGTCTAGCGGGAGTAATGAGCAGTTCTTC
TRBV28	NA	13	TRBJ1-5	many	CASSSADNQPQHF	TGTGCCAGCAGTTCAGCAGACAATCAGCCCCAGCATTTT
TRBV19	TRBD1	16	TRBJ2-5	NA	CASTPRTGASQETQYF	TGTGCCAGTACCCCCCGAACAGGGGCGAGTCAAGAGACCCAGTACTTC
TRBV7-9	NA	15	TRBJ2-7	many	CASSFLAGGIYEQYF	TGTGCCAGCAGCTTTCTGGCGGGCGGCATCTACGAGCAGTACTTC
TRBV6-1	TRBD1	16	TRBJ2-7	many	CASRTHGQGRSYEQYF	TGTGCCAGCAGAACCCATGGACAGGGGAGGTCCTACGAGCAGTACTTC
TRBV28	TRBD2	17	TRBJ2-2	many	CASSLLPSGKNTGELFF	TGTGCCAGCAGTTTACTTCCGAGCGGGAAGAACACCGGGGAGCTGTTTTTT
TRBV18	NA	12	TRBJ2-2	NA	CATDANTGELFF	TGTGCCACAGACGCGAACACCGGGGAGCTGTTTTTT
TRBV6-1	TRBD2	15	TRBJ2-5	few	CASSESAGGQETQYF	TGTGCCAGCAGTGAAAGTGCGGGAGGACAAGAGACCCAGTACTTC
TRBV28	NA	14	TRBJ2-3	NA	CASSLWDRTDTQYF	TGTGCCAGCAGTTTATGGGACCGCACAGATACGCAGTATTTT
TRBV18	NA	14	TRBJ1-2	many	CASSPGVEGYGYTF	TGTGCCAGCTCTCCGGGGGTGGAGGGCTATGGCTACACCTTC
TRBV19	NA	13	TRBJ1-1	NA	CASSITGTPEAFF	TGTGCCAGTAGTATCACGGGGACACCTGAAGCTTTCTTT
TRBV18	TRBD1	15	TRBJ2-5	many	CASSPLEQGAETQYF	TGTGCCAGCTCACCGTTAGAACAGGGGGCGGAGACCCAGTACTTC
TRBV7-9	NA	14	TRBJ1-2	many	CASRGESRNYGYTF	TGTGCCAGCAGAGGGGAGTCCCGTAACTATGGCTACACCTTC
TRBV18	NA	16	TRBJ1-5	once	CASSPLSGPRVCSQHF	TGTGCCAGCTCACCACTTTCCGGGCCTAGGGTATGCTCCCAGCATTTT
TRBV2	NA	13	TRBJ2-7	many	CASSGDSAYEQYF	TGTGCCAGCAGTGGGGACTCAGCCTACGAGCAGTACTTC
TRBV12-3/TRBV12-4	TRBD2	17	TRBJ2-7	many	CASSFRLAGVVAYEQYF	TGTGCCAGCAGTTTCCGACTAGCGGGAGTAGTCGCCTACGAGCAGTACTTC
TRBV7-8	NA	16	TRBJ2-2	many	CASSSRTEPNTGELFF	TGTGCCAGCAGCTCCCGGACGGAGCCCAACACCGGGGAGCTGTTTTTT
TRBV9	NA	13	TRBJ1-2	many	CASSVAGNYGYTF	TGTGCCAGCAGCGTAGCAGGGAACTATGGCTACACCTTC
TRBV28	TRBD2	20	TRBJ2-3	NA	CASSSYALPIAGSGTDTQYF	TGTGCCAGCAGTTCTTATGCCCTCCCTATAGCGGGGAGCGGTACAGATACGCAGTATTTT
TRBV5-4	NA	15	TRBJ2-5	few	CASSLGLTGSETQYF	TGTGCCAGCAGCTTGGGCCTCACAGGCTCGGAGACCCAGTACTTC
TRBV7-2	NA	13	TRBJ1-2	many	CASSLPGPTVVTF	TGTGCCAGCAGCTTACCGGGACCCACGGTGGTGACCTTC
TRBV30	TRBD1	12	TRBJ1-6	NA	CARRQGDSPLHF	TGTGCCCGGAGACAGGGGGATTCACCCCTCCACTTT
TRBV19	NA	17	TRBJ1-5	few	CASSIDTPLNSNQPQHF	TGTGCCAGTAGTATAGATACCCCGCTGAATAGCAATCAGCCCCAGCATTTT
TRBV5-1	NA	13	TRBJ2-7	NA	CASSLFTPSEQYF	TGCGCCAGCAGCTTGTTTACCCCTTCCGAGCAGTACTTC
TRBV3-1	TRBD1	16	TRBJ1-4	NA	CASSQNNRGVGEKLFF	TGTGCCAGCAGCCAAAACAACAGGGGAGTCGGTGAAAAACTGTTTTTT